This entry is about one T cell receptor beta chain. Exclusion of a patient resulted from uncontrolled infection, other autoimmune disease, pregnancy or lactation. Researchers took RNA transcripts and amplified the TCR beta CDR3 regions from them. During a first-round RT-PCR of the TCR CDR3, the HTBI primer set was used. Each CDR3 protein gets one entry after TCRdb re-called the multiplex PCR reads with MiXCR. The table lists about half a million distinct CDR3 sequences, less than 25% of them singletons. The data were obtained in a study of T cells in Graves' hyperthyroidism and ophthalmopathy. CDR3 length equals 14 residues. CDR1 is MGHDK, CDR2 SYGVNS, per germline. V was cut by 6 bases and J by 2 bases, with 13 bases left in between.

Input material: blood. V and J are TRBV25-1 and TRBJ1-1, with D possibly being TRBD1 (5 bases). The TCR originated in a man between 18 and 35 years old with Graves' hyperthyroidism. The CDR3 sequence: CASSLMTANTEAFF. In DNA, the CDR3 is TGTGCCAGCAGCCTGATGACAGCTAACACTGAAGCTTTCTTT.